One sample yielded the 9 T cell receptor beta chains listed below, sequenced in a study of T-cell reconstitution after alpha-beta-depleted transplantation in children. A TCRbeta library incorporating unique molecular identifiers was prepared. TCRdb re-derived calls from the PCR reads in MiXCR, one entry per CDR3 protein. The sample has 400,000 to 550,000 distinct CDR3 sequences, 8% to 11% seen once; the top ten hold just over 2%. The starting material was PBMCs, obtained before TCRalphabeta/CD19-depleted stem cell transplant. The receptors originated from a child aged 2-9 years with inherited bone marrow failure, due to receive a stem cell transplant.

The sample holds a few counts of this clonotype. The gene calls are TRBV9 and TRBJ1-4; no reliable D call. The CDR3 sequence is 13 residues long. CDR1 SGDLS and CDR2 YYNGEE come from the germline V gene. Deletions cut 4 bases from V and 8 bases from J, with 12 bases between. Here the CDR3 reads CASSPYYGEKLFF. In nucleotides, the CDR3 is TGTGCCAGCAGCCCTTACTATGGGGAAAAACTGTTTTTT.

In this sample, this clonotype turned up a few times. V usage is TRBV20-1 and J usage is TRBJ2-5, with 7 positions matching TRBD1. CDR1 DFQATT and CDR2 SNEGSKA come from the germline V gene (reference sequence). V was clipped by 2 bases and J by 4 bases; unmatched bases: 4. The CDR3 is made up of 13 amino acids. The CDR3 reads CSARFTGAETQYF. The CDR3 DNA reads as TGCAGTGCTAGATTTACAGGGGCAGAGACCCAGTACTTC.

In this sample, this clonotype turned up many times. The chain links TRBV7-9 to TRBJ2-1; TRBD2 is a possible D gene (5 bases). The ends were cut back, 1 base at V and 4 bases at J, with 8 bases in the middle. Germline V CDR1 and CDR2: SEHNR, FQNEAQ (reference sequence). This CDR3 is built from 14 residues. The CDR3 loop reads CASSLVGGYNEQFF. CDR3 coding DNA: TGTGCCAGCAGCTTAGTGGGCGGGTACAATGAGCAGTTCTTC.

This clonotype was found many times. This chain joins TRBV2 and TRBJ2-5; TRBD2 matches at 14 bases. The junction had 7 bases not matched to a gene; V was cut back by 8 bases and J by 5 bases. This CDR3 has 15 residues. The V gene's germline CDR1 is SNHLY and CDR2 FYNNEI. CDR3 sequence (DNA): TGTGCCAGCGCCGGGACTAGCGGGAGACAGGAGACCCAGTACTTC. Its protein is CASAGTSGRQETQYF.

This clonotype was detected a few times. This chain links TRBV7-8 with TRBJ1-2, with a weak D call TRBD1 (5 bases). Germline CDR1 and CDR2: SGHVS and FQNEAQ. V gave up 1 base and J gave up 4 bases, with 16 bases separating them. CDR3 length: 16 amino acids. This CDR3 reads CASSLEGAGPSYGYTF. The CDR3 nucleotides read TGTGCCAGCAGCTTAGAAGGGGCAGGGCCGAGCTATGGCTACACCTTC.

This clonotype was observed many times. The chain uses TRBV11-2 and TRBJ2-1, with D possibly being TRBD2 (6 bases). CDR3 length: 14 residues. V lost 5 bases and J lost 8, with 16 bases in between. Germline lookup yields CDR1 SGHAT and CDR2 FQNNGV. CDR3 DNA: TGTGCCAGCAGCCGCACATGGGAGGTCGATGAGCAGTTCTTC. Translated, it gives CASSRTWEVDEQFF.

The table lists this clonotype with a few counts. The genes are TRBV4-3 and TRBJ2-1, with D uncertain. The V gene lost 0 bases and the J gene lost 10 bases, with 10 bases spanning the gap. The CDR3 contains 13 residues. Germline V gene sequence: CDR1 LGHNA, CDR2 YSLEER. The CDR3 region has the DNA TGCGCCAGCAGCCAAGAAATGCAGGTCGAGCAGTTCTTC. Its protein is CASSQEMQVEQFF.

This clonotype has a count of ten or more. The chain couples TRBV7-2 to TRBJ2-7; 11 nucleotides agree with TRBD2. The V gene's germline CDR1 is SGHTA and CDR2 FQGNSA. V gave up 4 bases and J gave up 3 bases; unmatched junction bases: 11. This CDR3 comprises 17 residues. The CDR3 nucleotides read TGTGCCAGCAGCTCACTATACGGGACTAGCGGCCTCTACGAGCAGTACTTC. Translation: CASSSLYGTSGLYEQYF. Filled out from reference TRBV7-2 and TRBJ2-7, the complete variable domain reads GAGVSQSPSNKVTEKGKDVELRCDPISGHTALYWYRQSLGQGLEFLIYFQGNSAPDKSGLPSDRFSAERTGGSVSTLTIQRTQQEDSAVYLCASSSLYGTSGLYEQYFGPGTRLTVT.

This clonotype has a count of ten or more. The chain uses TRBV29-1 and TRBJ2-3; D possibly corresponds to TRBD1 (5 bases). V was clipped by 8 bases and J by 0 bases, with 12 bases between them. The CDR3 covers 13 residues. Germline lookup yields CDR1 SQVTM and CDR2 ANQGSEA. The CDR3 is CSTRTTSTDTQYF. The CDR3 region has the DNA TGCAGCACCCGGACAACCAGCACAGATACGCAGTATTTT.